This TCR beta chain was sequenced during a study of blood T cell repertoires in COVID-19. Germline CDR1 reads SNHLY; CDR2 reads FYNNEI. V was clipped by 0 bases and J by 1 base, with 9 bases between them. The length of the CDR3 is 15 residues. Produced via immunoSEQ multiplex PCR; TCRdb's table is partial and in-frame only. The sample has about 360,000 clones, more than 70% seen once. The receptor was isolated from a man in his forties in a cohort exposed to, infected with or recovered from COVID-19 (not recorded which). The V gene is TRBV2, the J gene TRBJ2-5, with D possibly matching TRBD2 (5 bases). The source material was PBMCs or T cells enriched from blood (not recorded which). The CDR3 loop reads CASSEAIGGQETQYF. The DNA of the CDR3 is TGTGCCAGCAGTGAAGCTATCGGAGGCCAAGAGACCCAGTACTTC.